This entry concerns a single TCR beta chain. Its antigen remains unidentified. This entry is derived from a study of cytomegalovirus exposure and HLA in healthy donors. The CDR3 consists of 16 residues. The V gene end was trimmed by 3 bases and the J gene end by 1 base; junction bases not matched to a gene: 5. From germline, CDR1 is SGHRS and CDR2 YFSETQ. Study results and caveats: Another analysis was done later, and it associated fewer than 20,000 TCR beta sequences with HLA alleles at 0.05 false discovery rate.

PCR involved 60 Vbeta and 13 Jbeta primers. Using immunoSEQ multiplex PCR, the repertoire was profiled, and TCRdb retains in-frame clones only, with some absent. The sample records under 200,000 clones, 65% to 90% being singletons. The sample comprised PBMCs. This chain connects TRBV5-1 to TRBJ2-3; 10 positions match TRBD1. This TCR derives from a woman aged 45-60 years in good health and CMV-seronegative. CDR3 residues: CASSYSGTGGTDTQYF. In nucleotides, the CDR3 is TGCGCCAGCAGCTACTCCGGGACAGGGGGCACAGATACGCAGTATTTT.